This T cell receptor (beta chain) was documented in a study of T-cell memory formation after mild COVID-19. Whole-study results and caveats: Pre-infection memory contained some responding clones, which suggested that cross-reactive memory had joined. Among clones contracting day 15 to 85, CD4/CD8 was balanced, whereas later expanders leaned CD4+. There was no confirmation that second-wave clones peaking on day 37 were SARS-CoV-2 specific.

V was clipped by 7 bases and J by 8 bases, with 13 bases between them. Germline V gives CDR1 SGDLS, CDR2 YYNGEE. This CDR3 has 13 amino acids. This clonotype was picked up a small number of times. What it binds is unknown. TCRdb re-derived calls from the 5' RACE reads in MiXCR, one entry per CDR3 protein. The table records approximately 340,000 distinct CDR3 sequences, around a sixth of them present only once. V and J are TRBV9 and TRBJ1-6; weak D call: TRBD1 (5 bases). The TCR was taken from a man younger than 35 who had mild COVID-19 (a few samples of this study predate the infection). Cell type and time point are not known. The sequencing sample was made of PBMCs or a T cell subset sorted from them (not recorded which). The CDR3 sequence is CASARDVHSPLHF. For the CDR3, the DNA is TGTGCCAGCGCTCGGGACGTTCATTCACCCCTCCACTTT.